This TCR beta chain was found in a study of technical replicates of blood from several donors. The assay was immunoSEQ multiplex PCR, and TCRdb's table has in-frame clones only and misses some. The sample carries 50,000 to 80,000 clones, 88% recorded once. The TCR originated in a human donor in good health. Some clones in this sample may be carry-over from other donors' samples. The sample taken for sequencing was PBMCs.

The CDR3 spells CASSSPGQGVLGAFF. For the CDR3, the DNA is TGTGCCAGCAGTTCACCGGGACAGGGGGTACTTGGAGCTTTCTTT. The rearrangement links TRBV5-6 to TRBJ1-1; 11 bases map to TRBD1. V lost 5 bases and J lost 10; bases outside the gene matches: 13. CDR1 is SGHDT, CDR2 YYEEEE, per germline. The CDR3 is 15 amino acids.